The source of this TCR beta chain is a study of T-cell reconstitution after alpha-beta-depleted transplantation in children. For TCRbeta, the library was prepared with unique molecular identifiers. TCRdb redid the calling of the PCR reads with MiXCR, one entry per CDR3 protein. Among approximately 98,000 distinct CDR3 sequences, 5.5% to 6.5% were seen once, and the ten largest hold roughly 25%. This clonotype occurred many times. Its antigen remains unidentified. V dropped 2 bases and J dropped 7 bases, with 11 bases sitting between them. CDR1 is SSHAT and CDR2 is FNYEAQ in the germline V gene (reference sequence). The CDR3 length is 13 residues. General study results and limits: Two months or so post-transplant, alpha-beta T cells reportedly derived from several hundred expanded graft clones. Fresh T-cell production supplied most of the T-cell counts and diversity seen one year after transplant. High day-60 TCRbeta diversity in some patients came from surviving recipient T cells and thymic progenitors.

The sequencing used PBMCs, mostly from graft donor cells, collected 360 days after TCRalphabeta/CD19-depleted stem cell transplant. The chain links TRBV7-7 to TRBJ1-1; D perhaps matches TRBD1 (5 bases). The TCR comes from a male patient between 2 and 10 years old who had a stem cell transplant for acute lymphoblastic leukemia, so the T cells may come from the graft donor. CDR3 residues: CASSLRGLIEAFF. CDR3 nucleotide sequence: TGTGCCAGCAGCTTACGGGGCCTGATTGAAGCTTTCTTT.